This TCR beta chain was recovered during a study of shared clonotypes between healthy human individuals. J lost 2 bases, V lost 2 bases, and 12 bases had no gene match. This CDR3 is 19 amino acids long. Replicate sorted-subset PCRs were loaded with around 0.2 ug DNA, about 30,000 T cell genomes. Profiling relied on immunoSEQ multiplex PCR, and the TCRdb table lists in-frame clones only, not all of them. Among about 600,000 clones listed, 97% were seen once. The clonotype was recovered from a woman between 25 and 40 years old in good health. This chain connects TRBV5-3 to TRBJ2-1; 11 bases line up with TRBD2. TRBV5-3 is filed as an ORF, its function uncertain. The sample consisted of naive CD4+ T cells sorted from blood. Sample subset: CD45RA+ positively selected. The CDR3 here is CARSLIRLAGTITYNEQFF. The CDR3 bases are TGTGCCAGAAGCTTAATCCGACTAGCGGGAACAATCACCTACAATGAGCAGTTCTTC.